This entry lists 2 T cell receptor beta chains sequenced from one sample in a study of cytomegalovirus exposure and HLA in healthy donors. It was with 60 Vbeta and 13 Jbeta primers that the PCR ran. Libraries were prepared by immunoSEQ multiplex PCR; TCRdb keeps only in-frame clonotypes and omits some of them. Here the sample spans 80,000 to 100,000 clones, under 75% being singletons. The sequencing input was PBMCs. All receptors come from a man between 45 and 60 years old in good health and CMV-seronegative.

The chain uses TRBV28 and TRBJ1-5; D gene ambiguous. The V gene lost 6 bases and the J gene lost 2 bases, with 14 bases spanning the gap. This CDR3 comprises 15 residues. Germline V gene data show CDR1 as MDHEN and CDR2 as SYDVKM. CDR3 sequence: CASRKAGLGNQPQHF. The CDR3 DNA sequence: TGTGCCAGCAGGAAAGCGGGTTTGGGCAATCAGCCCCAGCATTTT.

Concerning this clone: Relative to the germline gene, one junction end is altered; a read error may explain this. The J gene is TRBJ2-7, the V gene TRBV7-9; D might be TRBD1 (5 bases). CDR3 length: 16 amino acids. Germline loops: CDR1 SEHNR, CDR2 FQNEAQ (reference sequence). CDR3 nucleotides: TGTTCCAGCAGCTTAGGGGTTGGGCAGGTCTACCCGGAGCAGTACTTC. It codes for CSSSLGVGQVYPEQYF.